The clone carrying this TCR beta chain was seen only a few times. Its antigen is as yet unknown. The data belong to a study of T-cell memory formation after mild COVID-19. Notes on the study in general: Contracting CD4+ clones were located mainly in CM and EM, and CD8+ clones in EMRA. Clones that contracted from day 15 to 85 were balanced CD4/CD8, while later expanders leaned CD4+.

Constant-segment primers served in 5'RACE that generated TCR alpha and TCR beta cDNA libraries bearing sample barcodes and UMIs. TCRdb ran MiXCR on the 5' RACE reads and lists one entry per CDR3 protein. Of hundreds of thousands of distinct CDR3 sequences in the sample, nearly 25% were seen once. The CDR3 covers 15 residues. Trimming took 4 bases from V and 2 from J; bases not matched to a gene: 3. The germline gives CDR1 LGHDT, CDR2 YNNKEL (reference sequence). The source of this sequence is an adult woman who had mild COVID-19 (a few samples of this study predate the infection). Cell type and time point are not known. The chain is built from TRBV3-1 and TRBJ1-1, with 11 bases fitting TRBD1. Input material: PBMCs or a T cell subset sorted from them (not recorded which). CDR3 coding DNA: TGTGCCAGCAGCCCTCGGACAGGGGGCAACACTGAAGCTTTCTTT. As protein: CASSPRTGGNTEAFF. The whole variable domain, filled in from reference TRBV3-1 and TRBJ1-1, reads DTAVSQTPKYLVTQMGNDKSIKCEQNLGHDTMYWYKQDSKKFLKIMFSYNNKELIINETVPNRFSPKSPDKAHLNLHINSLELGDSAVYFCASSPRTGGNTEAFFGQGTRLTVV.